The T cell receptor beta chain under discussion was sequenced for a study of blood T cells in healthy people across ages. General observations from the study: With age, beta diversity per million T cells declined roughly linearly, significantly by 30 to 40.

Notes on this clonotype: The antigen remains unidentified. One junction end does not reproduce the germline sequence, and a read error may be involved.

PCR was performed a second time for about 7 to 12 cycles using a sample-barcoded 5' primer and a J-beta primer mix. MiXCR was run by TCRdb on the 5' RACE reads, yielding one entry per CDR3 protein. Of about 1.8 million distinct CDR3 sequences listed, around half are singletons. The receptor was isolated from a woman in her thirties or forties in good health. Sequencing was performed on blood.

CDR3 in DNA: TGTGCCAGCAGCTTAGAAGGGGACTCCTGCGAGCAGTACTTC. Encoded protein: CASSLEGDSCEQYF. The chain has TRBV7-2 and TRBJ2-7, with D possibly TRBD2 on 6 matching bases. The CDR3 totals 14 residues. Per germline, CDR1 SGHTA and CDR2 FQGNSA.